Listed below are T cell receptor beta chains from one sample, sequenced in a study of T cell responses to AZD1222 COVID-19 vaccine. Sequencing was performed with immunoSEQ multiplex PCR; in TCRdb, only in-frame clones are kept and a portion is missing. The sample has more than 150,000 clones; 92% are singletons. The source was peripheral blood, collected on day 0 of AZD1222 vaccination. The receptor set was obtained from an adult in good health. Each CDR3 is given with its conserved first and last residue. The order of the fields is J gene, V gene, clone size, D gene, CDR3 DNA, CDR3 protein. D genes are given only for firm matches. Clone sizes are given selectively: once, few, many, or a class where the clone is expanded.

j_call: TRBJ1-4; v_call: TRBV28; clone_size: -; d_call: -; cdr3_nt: TGTGCCAGCAGGGCGGGGGTTGAAAAACTGTTTTTT; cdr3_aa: CASRAGVEKLFF
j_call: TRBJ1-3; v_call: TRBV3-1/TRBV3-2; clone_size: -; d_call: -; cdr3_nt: TGTGCCAGCAGCCCACGGGGCAGACTCTCTGGAAACACCATATATTTT; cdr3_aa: CASSPRGRLSGNTIYF
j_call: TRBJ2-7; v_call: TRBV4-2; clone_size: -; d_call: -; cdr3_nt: TGTGCCAGCAGCCAAGGACAGGCCTACGAGCAGTACTTC; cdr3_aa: CASSQGQAYEQYF
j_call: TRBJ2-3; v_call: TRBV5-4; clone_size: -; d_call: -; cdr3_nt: TGTGCCAGCAGCACCCAAGATCGGTTGGATACGCAGTATTTT; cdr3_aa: CASSTQDRLDTQYF
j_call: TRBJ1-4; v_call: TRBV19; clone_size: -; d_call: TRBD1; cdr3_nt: TGTGCCAGTACCCGCGGGACAGCTAATGAAAAACTGTTTTTT; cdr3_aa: CASTRGTANEKLFF
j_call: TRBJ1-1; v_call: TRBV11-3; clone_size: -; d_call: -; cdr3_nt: TGTGCCAGCAGCCCAGGACAGCACACTGAAGCTTTCTTT; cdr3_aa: CASSPGQHTEAFF
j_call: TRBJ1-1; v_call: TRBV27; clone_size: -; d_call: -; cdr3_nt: TGTGCCAGCAGTTTAGGGGATCTCGCTGAAGCTTTCTTT; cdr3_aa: CASSLGDLAEAFF
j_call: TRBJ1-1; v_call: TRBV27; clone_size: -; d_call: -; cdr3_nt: TGTGCCAGCAGTCCGGGACAGAACACTGAAGCTTTCTTT; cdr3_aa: CASSPGQNTEAFF
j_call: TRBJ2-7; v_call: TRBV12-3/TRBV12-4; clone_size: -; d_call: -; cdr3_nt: TGTGCCAGCAGAGGACTTACCTCCTACGAGCAGTACTTC; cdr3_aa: CASRGLTSYEQYF
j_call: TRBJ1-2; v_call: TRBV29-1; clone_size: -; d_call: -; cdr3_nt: TGCAGCGTTGAAGATCATGGACGGCCCAACTATGGCTACACCTTC; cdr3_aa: CSVEDHGRPNYGYTF
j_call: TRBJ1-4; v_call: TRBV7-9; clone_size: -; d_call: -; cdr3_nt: TGTGCCAGCAGCTTCGACGTTATTAATGAAAAACTGTTTTTT; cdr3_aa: CASSFDVINEKLFF
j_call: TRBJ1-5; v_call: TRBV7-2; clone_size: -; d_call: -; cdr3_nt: TGTGCCAGCAGCTTAGTCGGTCCCTGGGGCAATCAGCCCCAGCATTTT; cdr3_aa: CASSLVGPWGNQPQHF
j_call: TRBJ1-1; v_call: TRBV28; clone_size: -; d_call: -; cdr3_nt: TGTGCCAGCACCACGGCCGACGGGATGAACACTGAAGCTTTCTTT; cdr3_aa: CASTTADGMNTEAFF
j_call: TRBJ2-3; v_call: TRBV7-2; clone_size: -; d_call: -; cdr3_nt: TGTGCCAGCAGCAAGAGCACAGATACGCAGTATTTT; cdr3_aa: CASSKSTDTQYF
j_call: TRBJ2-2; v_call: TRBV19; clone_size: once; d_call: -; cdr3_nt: TGTGCCAGTAGTATAGACCGGACGGAATTAAGGAACACCGGGGAGCTGTTTTTT; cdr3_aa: CASSIDRTELRNTGELFF
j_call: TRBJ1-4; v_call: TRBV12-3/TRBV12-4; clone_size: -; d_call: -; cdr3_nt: TGTGCCAGCATGATGGGGGGAAGAGAAAAACTGTTTTTT; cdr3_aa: CASMMGGREKLFF
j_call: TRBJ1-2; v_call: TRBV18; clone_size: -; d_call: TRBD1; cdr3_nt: TGTGCCAGCTCACCGCAGGACAGGGGGAATAACTATGGCTACACCTTC; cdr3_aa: CASSPQDRGNNYGYTF
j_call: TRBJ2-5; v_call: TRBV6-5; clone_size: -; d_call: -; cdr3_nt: TGTGCCAGCAGCAACGGAGAGACCCAGTACTTC; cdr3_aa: CASSNGETQYF